This T cell receptor (beta chain) originates from a study of control samples from healthy donors and cancer patients. Data came from immunoSEQ multiplex PCR; TCRdb stores just in-frame clones and leaves some out. The data contain about 160,000 clones, 95% to 96% of them seen just once; the ten biggest clones take up approximately 1%. V lost 8 bases to trimming and J lost 2 bases, with 19 bases between them. Germline V gene sequence: CDR1 MDHEN, CDR2 SYDVKM. The CDR3 consists of 16 residues. The sequence derives from a woman in her thirties in good health. Sequencing was carried out using blood. This chain joins TRBV28 and TRBJ2-1; a possible D gene is TRBD1 (6 bases). CDR3 sequence reads: CASQFLGQGPYNEQFF. The CDR3 coding sequence is TGTGCCAGCCAGTTTTTGGGCCAGGGGCCCTACAATGAGCAGTTCTTC. Looking up the rest from reference TRBV28 and TRBJ2-1 gives the full variable domain: DVKVTQSSRYLVKRTGEKVFLECVQDMDHENMFWYRQDPGLGLRLIYFSYDVKMKEKGDIPEGYSVSREKKERFSLILESASTNQTSMYLCASQFLGQGPYNEQFFGPGTRLTVL.